One sample yielded the 25 T cell receptor beta chains listed below, sequenced in a study of cytomegalovirus exposure and HLA in healthy donors. Amplification used 60 Vbeta primers and 13 Jbeta primers. Assay: immunoSEQ multiplex PCR; the TCRdb copy retains only in-frame clones and omits some. The sample carries over 75,000 clones, around 10% recorded once. The sample taken for sequencing was PBMCs. The receptors were sampled from a man aged 45-60 years in good health and CMV-seropositive.

The J gene is TRBJ2-5, the V gene TRBV2; perhaps TRBD1 as D (6 bases). CDR3 length: 14 residues. Germline V lookup: CDR1 SNHLY, CDR2 FYNNEI. Trimming cost V 9 bases and J 0 bases, with 14 bases left between them. The CDR3 DNA sequence: TGTGCCAGTCTGAAGGGGACAAACCAAGAGACCCAGTACTTC. This translates into CASLKGTNQETQYF.

The chain employs TRBV27 and TRBJ1-5; 8 bases are shared with TRBD1. The germline CDR1 and CDR2 sequences are MNHEY and SMNVEV (reference sequence). V lost 6 bases to trimming and J lost 3 bases; unmatched junction nucleotides: 7. CDR3 length equals 15 residues. The CDR3 bases are TGTGCCAGCAGATACAACAGGGGGATCAATCAGCCCCAGCATTTT. This codes for CASRYNRGINQPQHF.

The chain is built from TRBV7-8 and TRBJ1-3; no clear D gene. CDR3 length: 11 amino acids. Germline V CDR1 and CDR2: SGHVS, FQNEAQ. Trimming took off 6 bases at V and 9 bases at J, with 9 bases between the two ends. The CDR3 loop reads CASSRDSTIYF. For the CDR3, the DNA is TGTGCCAGCAGTCGAGATTCCACCATATATTTT.

The J gene is TRBJ2-5, the V gene TRBV12-1; the D call in the table, TRBD2, was not verified against the DNA. The DNA end is more similar to TRBJ2-7, so the J call may be wrong. TRBV12-1 is reported as a pseudogene. The CDR3 loop spans 15 amino acids. Here the CDR3 DNA reads TGTGCCAGCAGCTTTATTCGGCGGGAGTCCTACGAGCAGTACTTC. This translates into CASSFIRRESYEQYF.

The sample holds a few counts of this clone. V gene TRBV7-8 combines with J gene TRBJ1-6, with a weak D call TRBD1 (5 bases). The CDR3 totals 14 residues. Germline V lookup: CDR1 SGHVS, CDR2 FQNEAQ. V lost 6 bases to trimming and J lost 4 bases, with 10 bases between them. CDR3 sequence reads: CASRTGSYNSPLHF. In DNA, the CDR3 is TGTGCCAGCAGAACAGGCTCTTATAATTCACCCCTCCACTTT.

The genes are TRBV5-1 and TRBJ2-5, with 11 nucleotides matching TRBD2. Per germline, CDR1 SGHRS and CDR2 YFSETQ. The CDR3 runs to 18 residues. The V gene end was trimmed by 7 bases and the J gene end by 3 bases; junction bases not matched to a gene: 17. The CDR3 nucleotides are TGCGCCAGCCGCTCCCACCGACTAGCGGGGCCGGAGGAAGAGACCCAGTACTTC. It yields the protein CASRSHRLAGPEEETQYF.

Here the CDR3 DNA reads TGTGCCAGCAGCTTAGATCCGGGCACAGATACGCAGTATTTT. Translated: CASSLDPGTDTQYF. The rearrangement joins TRBV7-9 to TRBJ2-3; the D is unclear. V was cut by 1 base and J by 1 base, with 6 bases left in between. The germline V gene encodes CDR1 SEHNR and CDR2 FQNEAQ (reference sequence). The length of the CDR3 is 14 residues.

The rearrangement uses TRBV30 and TRBJ1-2; no firm D call. Germline V gene lookup returns CDR1 GTSNPN and CDR2 SVGIG (reference sequence). This CDR3 region has 11 residues. The V gene lost 5 bases and the J gene lost 7 bases, with 11 bases spanning the gap. The CDR3 nucleotides are TGTGCCTGGGACCGAGGAGTTGGCTACACCTTC. Translated, it gives CAWDRGVGYTF. Full variable domain (rest looked up from reference TRBV30 and TRBJ1-2): SQTIHQWPATLVQPVGSPLSLECTVEGTSNPNLYWYRQAAGRGLQLLFYSVGIGQISSEVPQNLSASRPQDRQFILSSKKLLLSDSGFYLCAWDRGVGYTFGSGTRLTVV.

V gene TRBV28 combines with J gene TRBJ2-2, with 7 bases matching TRBD2. CDR1 is MDHEN, CDR2 SYDVKM, per germline. The CDR3 spans 16 residues. J lost 0 bases, V lost 7 bases, and 8 bases had no gene match. This chain's CDR3 is CASNIPGTTNTGELFF. CDR3 DNA sequence: TGTGCCAGCAATATTCCCGGGACTACGAACACCGGGGAGCTGTTTTTT.

There are a few counts of this clone. The gene calls are TRBV6-6 and TRBJ2-4; tentatively, D is TRBD1 (5 bases). The CDR3 length is 16 residues. Germline V CDR1 and CDR2: MNHNY, SVGAGI (reference sequence). V lost 0 bases to trimming and J lost 0 bases, with 9 bases between them. The CDR3 DNA follows: TGTGCCAGCAGTTACTCGACAGCACTAGCCAAAAACATTCAGTACTTC. It codes for CASSYSTALAKNIQYF.

This clone has more than one count but fewer than ten. This sequence joins TRBV30 and TRBJ1-5; 8 bases are shared with TRBD1. This CDR3 comprises 14 residues. The trim removed 0 bases at V and 4 bases at J, leaving 2 bases unmatched. Per germline, CDR1 GTSNPN and CDR2 SVGIG (reference sequence). The CDR3 region has the DNA TGTGCCTGGAGTGTGGGACAGGCTAATCAGCCCCAGCATTTT. This gives the protein CAWSVGQANQPQHF.

This clone was seen a handful of times. This chain uses TRBV6-5 with TRBJ2-5, with unresolved D. The end of the DNA fits TRBJ2-7 better, so the J call may be wrong. This CDR3 region has 15 residues. CDR1 and CDR2 (germline): MNHEY, SVGAGI. The CDR3 region is CASSYSGQTSHEQYF. In DNA form, the CDR3 reads TGTGCCAGCAGTTACAGTGGGCAGACAAGCCACGAGCAGTACTTC.

The chain couples TRBV7-9 to TRBJ1-4; the D is unclear. This CDR3 comprises 16 residues. Germline V gives CDR1 SEHNR, CDR2 FQNEAQ (reference sequence). V lost 0 bases, J lost 6 bases, and 14 bases lay in between. CDR3 sequence (DNA): TGTGCCAGCAGCTTAGCGCTCGGGGAAAGGGATGAAAAACTGTTTTTT. Translated, it gives CASSLALGERDEKLFF.

This clone was picked up a small number of times. This chain links TRBV6-5 with TRBJ1-4, with 8 bases fitting TRBD1. Germline CDR1 and CDR2: MNHEY and SVGAGI. Trimming at V came to 4 bases and at J to 4 bases, leaving 2 bases not matched to a gene. The CDR3 is 14 amino acids. The CDR3 DNA follows: TGTGCCAGCAGTTCGACAGGGGTTAATGAAAAACTGTTTTTT. This codes for CASSSTGVNEKLFF.

This clone has only a few counts. The V call is TRBV13, the J call TRBJ2-7; TRBD2 aligns across 13 bases. Looked up from germline, CDR1 is PRHDT and CDR2 is FYEKMQ (reference sequence). The CDR3 loop spans 16 amino acids. The ends lost 6 bases at V and 3 bases at J; junction bases unmatched: 8. As DNA, the CDR3 is TGTGCCAGCAGACCCTCCGGGACTAGCGGGGACTACGAGCAGTACTTC. Protein: CASRPSGTSGDYEQYF.

V gene TRBV6-6 combines with J gene TRBJ1-1; a possible D gene is TRBD1 (5 bases). This CDR3 is 16 amino acids long. Germline loops: CDR1 MNHNY, CDR2 SVGAGI (reference sequence). V was pared by 0 bases and J by 0 bases, with 11 bases between. The CDR3 loop is CASSYSGRGMNTEAFF. Here the CDR3 DNA reads TGTGCCAGCAGTTACTCAGGACGGGGGATGAACACTGAAGCTTTCTTT.

The chain employs TRBV9 and TRBJ2-1; 9 bases are shared with TRBD1. There are 14 residues in the CDR3. Per the germline V gene, CDR1 is SGDLS and CDR2 is YYNGEE. Trimming at V came to 3 bases and at J to 10 bases, leaving 8 bases not matched to a gene. CDR3 region: CASSGRTGATEQFF. The CDR3 nucleotides are TGTGCCAGCAGCGGAAGGACAGGGGCGACGGAGCAGTTCTTC.

The gene calls are TRBV6-5 and TRBJ2-3; D possibly corresponds to TRBD1 (6 bases). Germline values: CDR1 MNHEY, CDR2 SVGAGI. Trimming shortened V by 6 bases and J by 8 bases, and 15 bases separated the two germline ends. The CDR3 is made up of 13 amino acids. CDR3 sequence (DNA): TGTGCCAGCAGAGATACAGGGAAGGTTACGCAGTATTTT. Amino acids: CASRDTGKVTQYF.

In this sample, this clone turned up a few times. The J gene is TRBJ1-1, the V gene TRBV28; 11 bases match TRBD1. This CDR3 comprises 14 residues. The V gene's germline CDR1 is MDHEN and CDR2 SYDVKM. V shed 8 bases, J shed 3 bases, and the junction held 5 bases outside the gene matches. CDR3 region: CASGRDRGYTEAFF. The CDR3, as DNA: TGTGCCAGCGGCCGGGACAGGGGGTACACTGAAGCTTTCTTT. Full variable domain (missing parts from reference TRBV28 and TRBJ1-1): DVKVTQSSRYLVKRTGEKVFLECVQDMDHENMFWYRQDPGLGLRLIYFSYDVKMKEKGDIPEGYSVSREKKERFSLILESASTNQTSMYLCASGRDRGYTEAFFGQGTRLTVV.

The J gene is TRBJ1-2, the V gene TRBV5-1, with no clear D. Looked up from germline, CDR1 is SGHRS and CDR2 is YFSETQ. This CDR3 spans 15 amino acids. Trimming took off 0 bases at V and 6 bases at J, with 15 bases between the two ends. This CDR3 is CASSLAGVPLHGYTF. CDR3 nucleotide sequence: TGCGCCAGCAGCTTGGCGGGAGTCCCCCTTCATGGCTACACCTTC.

The genes are TRBV7-5 and TRBJ2-4; the table assigns TRBD1, which was not confirmed against the DNA. TRBV7-5 is a pseudogene. The CDR3 consists of 20 residues. The CDR3 loop reads CARSNPNDREETLAKNIQYF. The CDR3 DNA sequence: TGTGCCAGAAGCAACCCGAATGACAGGGAAGAGACTTTAGCCAAAAACATTCAGTACTTC.

This chain uses TRBV6-5 with TRBJ2-7; D may be TRBD1 (6 bases). This CDR3 has 13 residues. V shed 7 bases and J shed 6 bases, with 16 bases lying between them. Germline-derived CDR1 and CDR2 are MNHEY and SVGAGI. The CDR3 here is CASKSGVGTEQYF. The CDR3 DNA follows: TGTGCCAGCAAGTCAGGGGTAGGGACCGAGCAGTACTTC.

The chain employs TRBV28 and TRBJ2-2; 12 nucleotides agree with TRBD2. The germline V gene has CDR1 MDHEN and CDR2 SYDVKM. V was pared by 8 bases and J by 0 bases, with 10 bases of the junction left unmatched. The CDR3 loop spans 18 amino acids. The CDR3, as DNA: TGTGCCAGCCTTCCTCTAGCGGGAGGGACCCCGAACACCGGGGAGCTGTTTTTT. Translation gives CASLPLAGGTPNTGELFF. Drawing the rest from reference TRBV28 and TRBJ2-2, the complete variable domain is DVKVTQSSRYLVKRTGEKVFLECVQDMDHENMFWYRQDPGLGLRLIYFSYDVKMKEKGDIPEGYSVSREKKERFSLILESASTNQTSMYLCASLPLAGGTPNTGELFFGEGSRLTVL.

V gene TRBV19 combines with J gene TRBJ2-7; TRBD2 aligns across 11 bases. The CDR3 totals 13 residues. Germline assignment: CDR1 LNHDA and CDR2 SQIVND (reference sequence). V trimming: 10 bases; J trimming: 6 bases; junction bases outside the gene matches: 8. As DNA, the CDR3 is TGTGCCACCGCTAGCGGGAGGCAGGTCGAGCAGTACTTC. Protein: CATASGRQVEQYF.

This clone was counted between two and nine times. The chain links TRBV29-1 to TRBJ2-1; 7 nucleotides align to TRBD2. CDR1 is SQVTM and CDR2 is ANQGSEA in the germline V gene. V dropped 3 bases and J dropped 7; count of bases not matched to a gene: 6. The CDR3 length is 13 residues. The CDR3 bases are TGCAGCGTTGACCCGGGGAGGGTAAATGAGCAGTTCTTC. Residues: CSVDPGRVNEQFF.